A single T cell receptor (beta chain) is shown here with its context. What antigen it recognizes has not been identified. Qualities for individual bases were not recorded, and no much larger clone is one base off. Library preparation employed 5' RACE. This sample was sequenced with a NextSeq 500. In the TCR library protocol, unique molecular identifiers were attached to individual cDNA molecules to correct for PCR bias and sequencing error. Both TCR alpha and beta chains were sequenced, and tight co-correlation was observed between alpha and beta sequence abundances in each sample. Under the source paper's analysis protocol: Decombinator V4 was used to annotate the V gene, J gene and CDR3 of the TCR sequences. TCRs were defined as expanded if a significant change between any two time points was detected under a Poisson model with p below 0.0001. Abundances of TCRs were expressed as counts per million after normalisation to the total number of TCRs sequenced in each sample. MAIT TCRs were defined by TRAV1-2 paired with TRAJ12, TRAJ20 or TRAJ33, and iNKT TCRs by TRAV10 paired with TRAJ18. VDJdb, accessed on 1 November 2021, was searched for TCRs annotated for CMV, EBV and SARS-CoV-2, and TCRs annotated for more than one antigen were excluded. The public reads were reanalyzed by TCRdb: fastp trimming at Q25, MiXCR alignment, in-frame beta chains only. Duplicate CDR3 protein sequences are folded into a single record with the most common DNA and genes. The V and J calls here are based on TCRdb, not the publication. A total of about 85,000 distinct CDR3 sequences appear in this sample, 13% to 15% of them only once. In total, the top ten clones hold roughly 6.4% of the sample.

From the cysteine up to the phenylalanine, the CDR3 has a length of 15 residues. Only the CDR3 DNA is retained, 45 bases long and in frame from the first base. CDR1 MNHEY and CDR2 SVGEGT were looked up in the germline V gene. Trimming costs V 6 bases and J 5 bases, and their ends lie 19 bases apart. This sample was included in a study of early T cells in non-severe SARS-CoV-2 infection (dated by TCRdb to 2020 to 2023). Regarding the study in general: TCR sequencing used bulk RNA from unsorted whole blood, so alpha and beta chains could not be paired.

The study was a case-control design nested within a healthcare worker cohort in London, UK, with weekly nasopharyngeal swab PCR tests and blood sampling. Healthcare workers were enrolled in the week of the UK lockdown, from 23 to 31 March 2020, and were followed every week for up to 16 weeks. What the work shows at the level of the full study, not this receptor alone: VDJdb matching was skewed toward anti-spike CD8 responses and likely underestimated virus-specific expansions, missing private and CD4 specificities.

The rearranged chain carries TRBV6-2 or TRBV6-3 and TRBJ1-2; the D gene is possibly TRBD1, with 6 bases matching. Sequencing input: whole blood. This sequence originates from an adult who was a healthcare worker with PCR-confirmed SARS-CoV-2 infection or an uninfected control (not recorded which). The nucleotide sequence is given as TGTGCCAGCAGGAACAGGGATGTAGACGAATATGGCTACACCTTC. The translation is CASRNRDVDEYGYTF.